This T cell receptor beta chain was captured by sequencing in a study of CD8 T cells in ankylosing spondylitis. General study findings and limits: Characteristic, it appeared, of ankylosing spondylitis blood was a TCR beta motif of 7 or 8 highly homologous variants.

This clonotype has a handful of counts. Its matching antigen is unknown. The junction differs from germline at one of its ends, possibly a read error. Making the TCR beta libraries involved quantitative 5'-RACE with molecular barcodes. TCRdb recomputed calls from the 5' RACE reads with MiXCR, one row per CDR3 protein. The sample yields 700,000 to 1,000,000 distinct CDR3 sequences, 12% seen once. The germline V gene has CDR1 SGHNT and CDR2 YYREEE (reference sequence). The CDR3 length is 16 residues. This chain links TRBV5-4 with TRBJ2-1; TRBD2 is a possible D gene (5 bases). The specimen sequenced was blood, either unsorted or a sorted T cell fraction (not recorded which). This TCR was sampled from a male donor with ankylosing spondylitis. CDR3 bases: TGTGCCAGCAGCCCTGGGCGTGGGAGCCAAGACAATAAGCAGTTCTTC. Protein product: CASSPGRGSQDNKQFF.